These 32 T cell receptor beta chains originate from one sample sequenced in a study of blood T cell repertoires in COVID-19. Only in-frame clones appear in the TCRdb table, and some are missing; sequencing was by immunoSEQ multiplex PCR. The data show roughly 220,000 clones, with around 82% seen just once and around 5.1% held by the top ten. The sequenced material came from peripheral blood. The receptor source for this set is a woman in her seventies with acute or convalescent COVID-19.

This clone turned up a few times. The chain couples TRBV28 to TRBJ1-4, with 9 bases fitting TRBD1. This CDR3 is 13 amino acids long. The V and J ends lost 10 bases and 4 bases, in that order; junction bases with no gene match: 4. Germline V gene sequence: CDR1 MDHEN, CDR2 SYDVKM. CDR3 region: CATLGQGNEKLFF. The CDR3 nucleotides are TGTGCCACCCTGGGACAGGGTAATGAAAAACTGTTTTTT. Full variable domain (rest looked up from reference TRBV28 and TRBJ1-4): DVKVTQSSRYLVKRTGEKVFLECVQDMDHENMFWYRQDPGLGLRLIYFSYDVKMKEKGDIPEGYSVSREKKERFSLILESASTNQTSMYLCATLGQGNEKLFFGSGTQLSVL.

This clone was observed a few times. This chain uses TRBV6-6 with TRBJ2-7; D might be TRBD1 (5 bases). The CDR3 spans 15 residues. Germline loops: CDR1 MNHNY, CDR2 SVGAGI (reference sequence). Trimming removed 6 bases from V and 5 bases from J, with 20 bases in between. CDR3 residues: CASRDIRGTRDEQYF. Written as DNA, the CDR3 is TGTGCCAGCAGGGACATAAGGGGCACCCGGGACGAGCAGTACTTC.

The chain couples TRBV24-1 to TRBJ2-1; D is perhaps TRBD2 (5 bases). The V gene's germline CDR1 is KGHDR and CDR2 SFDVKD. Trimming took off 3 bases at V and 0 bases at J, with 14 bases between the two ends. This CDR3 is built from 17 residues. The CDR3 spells CATSDVGASSSYNEQFF. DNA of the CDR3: TGTGCCACCAGTGATGTGGGAGCGTCGAGCTCCTACAATGAGCAGTTCTTC.

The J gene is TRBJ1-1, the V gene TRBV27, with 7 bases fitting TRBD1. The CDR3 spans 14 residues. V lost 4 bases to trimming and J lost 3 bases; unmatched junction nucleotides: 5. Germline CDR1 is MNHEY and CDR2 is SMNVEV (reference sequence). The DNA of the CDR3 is TGTGCCAGCAGTTCCAGGACAGGCTACACTGAAGCTTTCTTT. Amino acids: CASSSRTGYTEAFF.

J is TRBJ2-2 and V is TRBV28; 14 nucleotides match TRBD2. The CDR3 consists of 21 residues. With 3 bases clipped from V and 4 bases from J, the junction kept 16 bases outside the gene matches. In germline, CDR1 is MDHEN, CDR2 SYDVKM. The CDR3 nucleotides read TGTGCCAGCAGTTTGCGTACGACTAGCGGGAGGGTACCTCCGGGCACCGGGGAGCTGTTTTTT. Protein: CASSLRTTSGRVPPGTGELFF.

CDR3 region: CAISESTGKGNNQPQHF. The CDR3 DNA sequence: TGTGCCATCAGTGAGTCAACGGGAAAAGGGAACAATCAGCCCCAGCATTTT. V usage is TRBV10-3 and J usage is TRBJ1-5; no reliable D call. V was trimmed by 0 bases and J by 3 bases, leaving 15 bases between them. CDR1 is ENHRY, CDR2 SYGVKD, per germline. This CDR3 has 17 amino acids.

CDR3 sequence: CASSLGQGPTNEKLFF. The CDR3 nucleotides read TGTGCCAGCAGCTTAGGACAGGGCCCAACTAATGAAAAACTGTTTTTT. The chain joins TRBV5-8 to TRBJ1-4; 8 bases agree with TRBD1. From germline, CDR1 is SGHTS and CDR2 YDEGEE. V lost 2 bases to trimming and J lost 0 bases; unmatched junction nucleotides: 3. The CDR3 length is 16 residues.

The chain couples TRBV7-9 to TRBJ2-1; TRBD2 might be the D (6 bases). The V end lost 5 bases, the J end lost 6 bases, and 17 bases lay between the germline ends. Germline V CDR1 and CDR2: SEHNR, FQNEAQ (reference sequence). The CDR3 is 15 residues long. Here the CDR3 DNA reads TGTGCCAGCAGCATCCGGGACTCCACTGTCAATGAGCAGTTCTTC. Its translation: CASSIRDSTVNEQFF.

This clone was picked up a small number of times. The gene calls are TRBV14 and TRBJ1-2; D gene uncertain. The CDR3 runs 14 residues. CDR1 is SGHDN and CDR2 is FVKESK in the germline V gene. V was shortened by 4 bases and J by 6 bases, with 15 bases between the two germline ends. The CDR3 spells CASSPLNSVDGYTF. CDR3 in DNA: TGTGCCAGCAGCCCATTAAATTCAGTCGATGGCTACACCTTC.

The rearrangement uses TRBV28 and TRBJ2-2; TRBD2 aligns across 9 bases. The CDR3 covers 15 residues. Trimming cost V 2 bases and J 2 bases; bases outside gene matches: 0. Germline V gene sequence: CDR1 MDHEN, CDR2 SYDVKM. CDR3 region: CASSLLAGNTGELFF. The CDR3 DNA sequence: TGTGCCAGCAGTTTACTAGCGGGAAACACCGGGGAGCTGTTTTTT.

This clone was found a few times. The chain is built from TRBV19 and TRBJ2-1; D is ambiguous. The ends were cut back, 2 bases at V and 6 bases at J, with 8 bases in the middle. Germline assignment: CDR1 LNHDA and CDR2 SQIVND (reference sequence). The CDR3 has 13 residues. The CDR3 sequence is CASSIIGGNEQFF. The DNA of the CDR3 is TGTGCCAGTAGTATAATCGGCGGCAATGAGCAGTTCTTC.

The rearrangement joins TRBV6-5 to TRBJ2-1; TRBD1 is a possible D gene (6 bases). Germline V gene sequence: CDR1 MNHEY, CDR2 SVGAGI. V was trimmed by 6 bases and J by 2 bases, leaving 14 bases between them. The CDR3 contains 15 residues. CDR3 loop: CASRYTGSTYNEQFF. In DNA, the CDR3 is TGTGCCAGCAGGTACACAGGGTCGACCTACAATGAGCAGTTCTTC.

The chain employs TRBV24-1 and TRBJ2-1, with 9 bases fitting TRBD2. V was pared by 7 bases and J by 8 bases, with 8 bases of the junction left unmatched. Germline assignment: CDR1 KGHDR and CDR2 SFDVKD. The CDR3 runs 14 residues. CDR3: CATSLAGVEDEQFF. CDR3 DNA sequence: TGTGCCACCAGCTTAGCGGGAGTTGAGGATGAGCAGTTCTTC.

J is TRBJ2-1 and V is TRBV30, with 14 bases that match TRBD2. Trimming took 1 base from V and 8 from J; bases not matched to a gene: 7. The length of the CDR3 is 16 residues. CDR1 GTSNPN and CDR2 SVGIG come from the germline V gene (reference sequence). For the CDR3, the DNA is TGTGCCTGGAGTGGGCCCCTGGGACTAGCGGGAGATGAGCAGTTCTTC. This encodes CAWSGPLGLAGDEQFF.

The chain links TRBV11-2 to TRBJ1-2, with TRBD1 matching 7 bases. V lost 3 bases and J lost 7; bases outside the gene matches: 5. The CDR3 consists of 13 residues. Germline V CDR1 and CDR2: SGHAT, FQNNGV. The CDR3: CASSLSGGGGYTF. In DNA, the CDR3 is TGTGCCAGCAGCTTGTCAGGGGGAGGTGGCTACACCTTC.

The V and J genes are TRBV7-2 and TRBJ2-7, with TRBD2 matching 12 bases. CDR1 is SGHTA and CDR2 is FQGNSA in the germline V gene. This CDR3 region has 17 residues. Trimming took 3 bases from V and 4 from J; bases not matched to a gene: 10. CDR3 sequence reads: CASSLKFGLAGYYEQYF. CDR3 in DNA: TGTGCCAGCAGCTTGAAGTTCGGACTAGCGGGATATTACGAGCAGTACTTC.

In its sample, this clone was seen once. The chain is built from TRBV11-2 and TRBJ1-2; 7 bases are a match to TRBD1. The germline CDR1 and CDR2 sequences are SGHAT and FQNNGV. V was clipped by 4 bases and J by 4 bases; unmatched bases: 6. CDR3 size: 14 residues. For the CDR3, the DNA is TGTGCCAGCAGCTCGACGACAGGGCTCTATGGCTACACCTTC. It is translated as CASSSTTGLYGYTF.

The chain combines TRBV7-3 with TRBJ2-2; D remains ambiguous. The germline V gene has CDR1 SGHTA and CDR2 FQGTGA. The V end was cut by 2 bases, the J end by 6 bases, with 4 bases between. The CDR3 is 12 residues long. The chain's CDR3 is CASSLRSGELFF. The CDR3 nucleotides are TGTGCCAGCAGCTTACGTTCCGGGGAGCTGTTTTTT.

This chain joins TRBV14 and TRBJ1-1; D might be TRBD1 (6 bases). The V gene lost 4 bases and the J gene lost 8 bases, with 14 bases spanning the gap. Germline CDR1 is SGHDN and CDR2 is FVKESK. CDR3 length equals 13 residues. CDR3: CASSLMGAAEAFF. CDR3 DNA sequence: TGTGCCAGCAGCCTTATGGGGGCGGCGGAAGCTTTCTTT.

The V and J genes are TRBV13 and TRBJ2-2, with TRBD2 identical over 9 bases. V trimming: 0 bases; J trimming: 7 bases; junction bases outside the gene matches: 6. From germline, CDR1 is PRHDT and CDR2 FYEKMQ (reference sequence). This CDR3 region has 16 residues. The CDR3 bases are TGTGCCAGCAGCTTAGGCCGCGGGAGGGCCGGCGGGGAGCTGTTTTTT. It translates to CASSLGRGRAGGELFF.

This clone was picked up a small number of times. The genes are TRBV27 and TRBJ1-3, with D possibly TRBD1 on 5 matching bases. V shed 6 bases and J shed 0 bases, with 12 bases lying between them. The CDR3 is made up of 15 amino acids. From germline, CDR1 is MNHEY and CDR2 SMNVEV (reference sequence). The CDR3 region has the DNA TGTGCCAGCAGCCAAACAGGTTTCTCTGGAAACACCATATATTTT. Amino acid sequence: CASSQTGFSGNTIYF.

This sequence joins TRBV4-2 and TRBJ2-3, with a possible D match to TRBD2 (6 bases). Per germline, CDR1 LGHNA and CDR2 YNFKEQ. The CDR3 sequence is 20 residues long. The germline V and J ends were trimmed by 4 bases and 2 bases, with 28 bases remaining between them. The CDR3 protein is CASSLRDVAFRAGATDTQYF. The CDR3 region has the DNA TGTGCCAGCAGCCTGCGGGACGTCGCGTTTCGAGCCGGGGCCACAGATACGCAGTATTTT.

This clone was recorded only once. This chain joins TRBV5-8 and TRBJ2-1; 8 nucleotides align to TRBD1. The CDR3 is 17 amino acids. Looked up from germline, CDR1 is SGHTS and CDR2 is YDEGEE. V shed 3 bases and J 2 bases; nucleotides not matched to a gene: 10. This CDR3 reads CASSSAFGTGTYNEQFF. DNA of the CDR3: TGTGCCAGCAGCTCTGCTTTTGGGACAGGCACCTACAATGAGCAGTTCTTC.

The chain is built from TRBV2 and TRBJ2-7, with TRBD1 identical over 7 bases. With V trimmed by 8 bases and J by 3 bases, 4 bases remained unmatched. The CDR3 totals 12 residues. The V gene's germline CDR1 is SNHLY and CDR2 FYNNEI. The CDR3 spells CASDRDDYEQYF. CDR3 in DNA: TGTGCCAGCGACAGGGATGACTACGAGCAGTACTTC.

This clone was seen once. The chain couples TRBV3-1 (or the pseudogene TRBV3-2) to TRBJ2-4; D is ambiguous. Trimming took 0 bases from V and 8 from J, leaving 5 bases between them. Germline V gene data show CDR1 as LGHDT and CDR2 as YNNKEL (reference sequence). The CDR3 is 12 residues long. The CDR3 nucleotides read TGTGCCAGCAGCCAAGAACTTGACATTCAGTACTTC. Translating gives CASSQELDIQYF.

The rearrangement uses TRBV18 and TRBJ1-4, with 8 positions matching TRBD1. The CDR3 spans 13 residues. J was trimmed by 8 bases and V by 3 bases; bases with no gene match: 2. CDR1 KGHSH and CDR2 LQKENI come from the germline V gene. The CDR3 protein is CASSPTGVEKLFF. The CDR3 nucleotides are TGTGCCAGCTCACCGACAGGGGTCGAAAAACTGTTTTTT.

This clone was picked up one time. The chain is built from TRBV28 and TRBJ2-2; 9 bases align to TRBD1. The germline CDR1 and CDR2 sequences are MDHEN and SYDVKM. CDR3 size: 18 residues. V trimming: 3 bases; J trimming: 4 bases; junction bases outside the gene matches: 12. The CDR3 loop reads CASSFPLYRGRGTGELFF. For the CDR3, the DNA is TGTGCCAGCAGTTTCCCACTTTACAGGGGGCGCGGCACCGGGGAGCTGTTTTTT.

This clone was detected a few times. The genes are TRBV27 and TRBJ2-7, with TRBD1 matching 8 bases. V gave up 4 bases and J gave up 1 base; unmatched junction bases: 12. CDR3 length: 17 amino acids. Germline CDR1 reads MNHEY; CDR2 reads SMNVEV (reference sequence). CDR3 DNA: TGTGCCAGCAGTTCTACCTTCGGACAGGGAAGATCCTACGAGCAGTACTTC. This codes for CASSSTFGQGRSYEQYF.

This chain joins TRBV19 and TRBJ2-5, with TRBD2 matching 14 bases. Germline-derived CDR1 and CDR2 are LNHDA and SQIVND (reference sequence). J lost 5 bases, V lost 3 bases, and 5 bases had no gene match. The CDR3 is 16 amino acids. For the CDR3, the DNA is TGTGCCAGTAGTATTGGGACTAGCGGGAGAATGGAGACCCAGTACTTC. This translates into CASSIGTSGRMETQYF.

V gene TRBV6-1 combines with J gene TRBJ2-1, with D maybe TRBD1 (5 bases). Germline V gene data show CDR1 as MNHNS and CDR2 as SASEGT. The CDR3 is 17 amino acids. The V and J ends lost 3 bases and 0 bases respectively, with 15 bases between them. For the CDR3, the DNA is TGTGCCAGCAGTGATGTAGCACAGGTTAGCTCCTACAATGAGCAGTTCTTC. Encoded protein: CASSDVAQVSSYNEQFF.

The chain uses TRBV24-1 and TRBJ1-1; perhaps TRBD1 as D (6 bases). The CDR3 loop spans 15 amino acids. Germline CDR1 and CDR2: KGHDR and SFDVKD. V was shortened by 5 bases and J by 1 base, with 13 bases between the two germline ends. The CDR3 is CATSGTPTGNTEAFF. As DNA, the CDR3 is TGTGCCACCAGTGGGACCCCGACAGGGAACACTGAAGCTTTCTTT.

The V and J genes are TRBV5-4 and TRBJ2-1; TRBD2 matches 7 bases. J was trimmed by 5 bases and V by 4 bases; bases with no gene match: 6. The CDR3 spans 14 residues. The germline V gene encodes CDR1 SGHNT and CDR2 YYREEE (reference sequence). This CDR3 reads CASSRPSGDNEQFF. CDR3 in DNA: TGTGCCAGCAGCAGACCTAGCGGAGACAATGAGCAGTTCTTC.